These 11 T cell receptor beta chains originate from one sample sequenced in a study of human T cells and chemical hapten exposure. TCRdb analysed the RACE reads with MiXCR anew, one entry per CDR3 protein. The table has 85,000 to 120,000 distinct CDR3 sequences, roughly an eighth seen once. Time point in this sample: pre-sensitization, week 0. The treatment is: therapeutic diphenylcyclopropenone sensitization with weekly scalp DPC. The sequencing used whole blood, collected in connection with sensitization to the hapten diphenylcyclopropenone (DPC). Every receptor here comes from a woman aged 45-59 years with alopecia areata. Some clones in this sample may be carry-over from other donors' samples.

V is TRBV19 and J is TRBJ2-2; no firm D call. Germline V gives CDR1 LNHDA, CDR2 SQIVND (reference sequence). The CDR3 is made up of 15 amino acids. The V gene lost 7 bases and the J gene lost 2 bases, with 14 bases spanning the gap. The CDR3 DNA follows: TGTGCCAGTACCTATCCGACTGAAAACACCGGGGAGCTGTTTTTT. As protein: CASTYPTENTGELFF.

The chain recombines TRBV4-2 with TRBJ2-6; TRBD1 might be the D (6 bases). CDR1 is LGHNA, CDR2 YNFKEQ, per germline. The CDR3 totals 20 residues. V gave up 1 base and J gave up 0 bases, with 19 bases separating them. The CDR3 DNA sequence: TGTGCCAGCAGCCAAGGCGAGGGGGTGCCCCCACTCTCTGGGGCCAACGTCCTGACTTTC. Translation: CASSQGEGVPPLSGANVLTF.

The chain recombines TRBV18 with TRBJ1-6; 9 bases line up with TRBD1. This CDR3 has 14 amino acids. The ends lost 4 bases at V and 10 bases at J; junction bases unmatched: 5. CDR1 is KGHSH and CDR2 is LQKENI in the germline V gene. CDR3 nucleotide sequence: TGTGCCAGCTCACTGGGACAGGGTGAATCACCCCTCCACTTT. This codes for CASSLGQGESPLHF.

The CDR3 sequence is CASSPRGNNEQFF. The CDR3, as DNA: TGTGCCAGCAGTCCGAGGGGGAACAATGAGCAGTTCTTC. The V gene is TRBV6-4, the J gene TRBJ2-1, with D perhaps matching TRBD1 (6 bases). This CDR3 has 13 amino acids. From germline, CDR1 is MRHNA and CDR2 SNTAGT. The V end was cut by 5 bases, the J end by 5 bases, with 10 bases between.

V and J are TRBV3-1 and TRBJ2-3; 7 bases are a match to TRBD2. V gave up 6 bases and J gave up 8 bases; unmatched junction bases: 11. CDR1 LGHDT and CDR2 YNNKEL come from the germline V gene (reference sequence). There are 14 residues in the CDR3. The CDR3 bases are TGTGCCAGCAGGAGCGGGACGGCCGACCGTACGCAGTATTTT. Encoded protein: CASRSGTADRTQYF.

This clonotype was observed a handful of times. The chain is built from TRBV11-2 and TRBJ2-7, with D perhaps matching TRBD2 (6 bases). Germline loops: CDR1 SGHAT, CDR2 FQNNGV. The CDR3 is made up of 14 amino acids. V was shortened by 6 bases and J by 6 bases, with 18 bases between the two germline ends. CDR3 residues: CASSLGFGRSEQYF. The CDR3 DNA reads TGTGCCAGCAGTCTCGGCTTTGGGAGGTCCGAGCAGTACTTC.

This clonotype was seen more than once but under ten times. J is TRBJ1-3 and V is TRBV5-1; D gene ambiguous. CDR3 length: 16 residues. Germline-derived CDR1 and CDR2 are SGHRS and YFSETQ. V was trimmed by 1 base and J by 3 bases, leaving 14 bases between them. This CDR3 reads CASSLFYPGGGNTIYF. The CDR3 bases are TGCGCCAGCAGCTTGTTTTACCCGGGAGGTGGAAACACCATATATTTT.

This clonotype has only a few counts. This CDR3 is CATSSGPSSTDTQYF. The CDR3 bases are TGTGCCACCAGTTCCGGTCCGTCGTCCACAGATACGCAGTATTTT. This chain links TRBV24-1 with TRBJ2-3; D uncertain. The CDR3 has 15 residues. The V gene's germline CDR1 is KGHDR and CDR2 SFDVKD. Trimming removed 6 bases at V and 2 bases at J, with 14 bases between.

There are many counts of this clonotype. The V and J genes are TRBV18 and TRBJ1-1; D might be TRBD1 (6 bases). Germline V gives CDR1 KGHSH, CDR2 LQKENI. The CDR3 sequence is 12 residues long. Between the trimmed V and J ends, which lost 4 bases and 7 bases, there was a span of 10 bases. In DNA, the CDR3 is TGTGCCAGCTCACTTGGACAGAATGAAGCTTTCTTT. As protein: CASSLGQNEAFF.

The chain has TRBV29-1 and TRBJ2-5; D is possibly TRBD1 or TRBD2 (6 bases each). The V gene's germline CDR1 is SQVTM and CDR2 ANQGSEA. Trimming shortened V by 4 bases and J by 5 bases, and 11 bases separated the two germline ends. The CDR3 has 12 amino acids. The CDR3 sequence is CSVAGAGETQYF. CDR3 in DNA: TGCAGCGTTGCGGGGGCCGGGGAGACCCAGTACTTC.

The chain carries TRBV7-8 and TRBJ2-2; D is possibly TRBD2 (6 bases). Germline CDR1 reads SGHVS; CDR2 reads FQNEAQ. V lost 3 bases and J 4 bases, leaving 15 bases between the germline ends. The CDR3 is 16 amino acids. The CDR3, as DNA: TGTGCCAGCAGCTTTCCCGTGGGGGGAAGCACCGGGGAGCTGTTTTTT. Protein: CASSFPVGGSTGELFF.